This TCR beta chain comes out of a study of T cell changes during pregnancy in multiple sclerosis. Some clones are missing from TCRdb's copy, which holds only in-frame ones; the method was immunoSEQ multiplex PCR. The sample has tens of thousands of clones, 88% seen once. V was pared by 0 bases and J by 9 bases, with 2 bases of the junction left unmatched. Germline V gene data show CDR1 as SGDLS and CDR2 as YYNGEE. The CDR3 runs 13 residues. V usage is TRBV9 and J usage is TRBJ2-1, with 8 bases identical to TRBD2. This receptor was identified in a female donor with multiple sclerosis, enrolled in a pregnancy study. The source material was CD4+ T cells from peripheral blood mononuclear cells, sampled before pregnancy. The CDR3 spells CASSVGLATEQFF. The CDR3 DNA reads as TGTGCCAGCAGCGTAGGACTAGCGACTGAGCAGTTCTTC.